This T cell receptor (beta chain) was obtained from a study of CD8+ T cells in alopecia areata. The CDR3 spans 16 residues. V was pared by 7 bases and J by 2 bases, with 18 bases between. CDR1 and CDR2 from the germline V gene are SGHAT and FQDESV (reference sequence). Investigators isolated RNA and reverse transcribed it into cDNA to act as the sequencing template. TCRdb's table, derived via immunoSEQ multiplex PCR, lists solely in-frame clones and lacks some. The sample lists about 56,000 clones; around 96% were seen once. This specimen was CD8+ T cells sorted from blood, taken at week 0. This receptor was taken from a human donor with alopecia areata. The chain is built from TRBV11-1 and TRBJ2-1; a possible D gene is TRBD1 (6 bases). The CDR3 nucleotides are TGTGCCAGCACCTATGGGGGCAGGAACCCCTACAATGAGCAGTTCTTC. It specifies CASTYGGRNPYNEQFF.